The source of this T cell receptor (beta chain) is a study of blood T cell repertoires in COVID-19. CDR1 is SGHRS, CDR2 YFSETQ, per germline. The CDR3 extends over 15 amino acids. The J segment lost 3 bases and the V segment lost 4 bases, leaving 8 bases of the junction unmatched. The repertoire was sequenced with immunoSEQ multiplex PCR; TCRdb's copy has only in-frame clones and lacks some. This sample has 62,000 or so clones, with approximately 86% found just once. V gene TRBV5-1 combines with J gene TRBJ2-7; 9 bases map to TRBD2. The source of this sequence is a woman aged 55-69 years with acute or convalescent COVID-19. The source material was peripheral blood. This CDR3 reads CASSLTSGSLYEQYF. The DNA for the CDR3 is TGCGCCAGCAGCCTGACTAGCGGATCTCTCTACGAGCAGTACTTC.